What follows are 24 T cell receptor beta chains derived from one specimen sequenced in a study of T cell changes during pregnancy in multiple sclerosis. Profiling relied on immunoSEQ multiplex PCR, and the TCRdb table lists in-frame clones only, not all of them. The repertoire holds 55,000 to 75,000 clones, with roughly nine tenths as singletons. The sequencing here drew on peripheral blood, taken in the third trimester of pregnancy. These receptors were collected from a female donor in good health, enrolled as a control in a pregnancy study.

The chain uses TRBV13 and TRBJ1-2; D might be TRBD1 (6 bases). The germline V gene has CDR1 PRHDT and CDR2 FYEKMQ (reference sequence). This CDR3 has 16 amino acids. V shed 3 bases and J shed 2 bases, with 16 bases lying between them. The CDR3 DNA follows: TGTGCCAGCAGCTTCCTACTACCGGACAGCAACTATGGCTACACCTTC. It translates to CASSFLLPDSNYGYTF. Together with reference TRBV13 and TRBJ1-2, the CDR3 gives the full variable domain: AAGVIQSPRHLIKEKRETATLKCYPIPRHDTVYWYQQGPGQDPQFLISFYEKMQSDKGSIPDRFSAQQFSDYHSELNMSSLELGDSALYFCASSFLLPDSNYGYTFGSGTRLTVV.

The CDR3 protein is CASSPMRVGEKLFF. As DNA, the CDR3 is TGTGCCAGCAGCCCAATGAGGGTAGGCGAAAAACTGTTTTTT. J is TRBJ1-4 and V is TRBV11-2; unclear D gene. CDR1 is SGHAT and CDR2 is FQNNGV in the germline V gene. CDR3 length: 14 amino acids. Trimming cost V 5 bases and J 8 bases, with 15 bases left between them.

The chain has TRBV6-5 and TRBJ2-2; a weak D match, TRBD2 (5 bases). CDR1 is MNHEY, CDR2 SVGAGI, per germline. The CDR3 consists of 13 residues. Trimming left V 7 bases short and J 7 bases short, with 13 bases between. The DNA of the CDR3 is TGTGCCAGCAAATCGACGGAGGTCGGGGAGCTGTTTTTT. Its translation is CASKSTEVGELFF.

V is TRBV29-1 and J is TRBJ1-1; a weak D match, TRBD1 (5 bases). This CDR3 spans 14 amino acids. Trimming pared 3 bases from V and 4 bases from J, leaving 15 bases between. Germline V gene data show CDR1 as SQVTM and CDR2 as ANQGSEA. The CDR3 loop reads CSVEGTGGSTEAFF. For the CDR3, the DNA is TGCAGCGTTGAGGGGACTGGAGGGTCCACTGAAGCTTTCTTT.

The chain has TRBV6-5 and TRBJ2-5; TRBD1 agrees at 7 bases. This CDR3 spans 15 amino acids. The J segment lost 7 bases and the V segment lost 4 bases, leaving 12 bases of the junction unmatched. The germline V gene encodes CDR1 MNHEY and CDR2 SVGAGI. The CDR3: CASSSQGDRVGTQYF. As DNA, the CDR3 is TGTGCCAGCAGTTCCCAGGGGGATCGTGTAGGGACCCAGTACTTC.

The chain employs TRBV7-2 and TRBJ2-3; D is possibly TRBD1 (6 bases). CDR1 SGHTA and CDR2 FQGNSA come from the germline V gene. The CDR3 spans 16 residues. Between the trimmed V and J ends, which lost 4 bases and 0 bases, there was a span of 14 bases. Here the CDR3 reads CASSSNWDISTDTQYF. The CDR3 DNA is TGTGCCAGCAGCTCGAATTGGGACATCAGCACAGATACGCAGTATTTT.

The J gene is TRBJ2-7, the V gene TRBV28, with TRBD2 identical over 11 bases. CDR1 is MDHEN, CDR2 SYDVKM, per germline. J was trimmed by 3 bases and V by 3 bases; bases with no gene match: 4. CDR3 size: 15 residues. The chain's CDR3 is CASSFSSGGLYEQYF. CDR3 nucleotides: TGTGCCAGCAGTTTTTCTAGCGGGGGGCTCTACGAGCAGTACTTC.

The J gene is TRBJ2-7, the V gene TRBV7-2, with 9 bases lining up with TRBD2. The germline CDR1 and CDR2 sequences are SGHTA and FQGNSA. V trimming: 7 bases; J trimming: 1 base; junction bases outside the gene matches: 5. CDR3 length: 14 residues. The CDR3 here is CASTIAGASYEQYF. In nucleotides, the CDR3 is TGTGCCAGCACGATAGCGGGGGCTTCCTACGAGCAGTACTTC.

The chain joins TRBV6-5 to TRBJ2-2; 7 bases are shared with TRBD1. The germline V gene encodes CDR1 MNHEY and CDR2 SVGAGI. Trimming at V came to 6 bases and at J to 6 bases, leaving 10 bases not matched to a gene. The CDR3 consists of 15 residues. The CDR3, as DNA: TGTGCCAGCAGCCACGGGACAGCAGGCCCCGGGGAGCTGTTTTTT. It translates to CASSHGTAGPGELFF.

The rearrangement uses TRBV6-5 and TRBJ2-1; no firm D call. Germline CDR1 is MNHEY and CDR2 is SVGAGI. V lost 6 bases and J lost 11, with 11 bases in between. This CDR3 is 11 amino acids long. The chain's CDR3 is CASRQQNQQFF. CDR3 coding DNA: TGTGCCAGCAGGCAACAGAACCAGCAGTTCTTC.

The CDR3 nucleotides read TGTGCCAGCAGCTTCAGGAAACTGAGCTCCTACAATGAGCAGTTCTTC. Its protein is CASSFRKLSSYNEQFF. This chain uses TRBV5-4 with TRBJ2-1, with D unresolved. Deletions cut 2 bases from V and 0 bases from J, with 12 bases between. Germline V gene lookup returns CDR1 SGHNT and CDR2 YYREEE (reference sequence). The CDR3 length is 16 residues. Based on the CDR3 plus reference TRBV5-4 and TRBJ2-1, the full variable domain is ETGVTQSPTHLIKTRGQQVTLRCSSQSGHNTVSWYQQALGQGPQFIFQYYREEENGRGNFPPRFSGLQFPNYSSELNVNALELDDSALYLCASSFRKLSSYNEQFFGPGTRLTVL.

This chain links TRBV11-2 with TRBJ1-5, with TRBD1 as a possible D gene (5 bases). The CDR3 is made up of 16 amino acids. Looked up from germline, CDR1 is SGHAT and CDR2 is FQNNGV. Trimming removed 0 bases from V and 4 bases from J, with 13 bases in between. In nucleotides, the CDR3 is TGTGCCAGCAGCTTAGATGGGGCAGGGAATAATCAGCCCCAGCATTTT. This translates into CASSLDGAGNNQPQHF.

The genes are TRBV11-2 and TRBJ2-3; maybe TRBD1 (7 bases). Germline lookup yields CDR1 SGHAT and CDR2 FQNNGV. The CDR3 loop spans 14 amino acids. Between the trimmed V and J ends, which lost 4 bases and 6 bases, there was a span of 14 bases. CDR3 region: CASSWTGGGDTQYF. DNA for the CDR3: TGTGCCAGCAGCTGGACAGGTGGGGGGGATACGCAGTATTTT.

J is TRBJ2-7 and V is TRBV5-1, with 9 bases that match TRBD2. With 3 bases clipped from V and 2 bases from J, the junction kept 3 bases outside the gene matches. The CDR3 is 14 residues long. Germline V CDR1 and CDR2: SGHRS, YFSETQ. The CDR3 reads CASSSVAGAYEQYF. CDR3 bases: TGCGCCAGCAGCTCCGTAGCGGGAGCCTACGAGCAGTACTTC.

This chain links TRBV15 with TRBJ2-3; the match to TRBD1 covers 7 bases. The junction had 13 bases not matched to a gene; V was cut back by 6 bases and J by 4 bases. Germline V gives CDR1 LNHNV, CDR2 YYDKDF (reference sequence). The CDR3 sequence is 16 residues long. CDR3 region: CATRRTLGQVADTQYF. Here the CDR3 DNA reads TGTGCCACCAGGAGAACCCTCGGACAGGTAGCAGATACGCAGTATTTT.

In its sample, this clone was seen a few times. The genes are TRBV10-2 and TRBJ2-1; 14 bases align to TRBD2. The trim removed 4 bases at V and 12 bases at J, leaving 5 bases unmatched. The CDR3 totals 14 residues. CDR1 is WSHSY and CDR2 is SAAADI in the germline V gene. CDR3 bases: TGCGCCAGCAGTGCCGCGACTAGCGGGGGGGGGCAGTTCTTC. Amino acids: CASSAATSGGGQFF.

This clone was picked up a small number of times. The J gene is TRBJ2-1, the V gene TRBV5-4; possible D gene TRBD2, 5 bases. Germline CDR1 is SGHNT and CDR2 is YYREEE (reference sequence). The CDR3 length is 13 residues. V was pared by 3 bases and J by 8 bases, with 12 bases between. The CDR3 here is CASSSRTGDEQFF. In DNA, the CDR3 is TGTGCCAGCAGCTCAAGGACTGGGGATGAGCAGTTCTTC.

The chain combines TRBV5-6 with TRBJ2-1; 8 bases align to TRBD2. Germline CDR1 SGHDT, CDR2 YYEEEE. This CDR3 is built from 13 residues. V gave up 3 bases and J gave up 6 bases; unmatched junction bases: 2. The CDR3 nucleotides are TGTGCCAGCAGCTCTCGGGGGGGCAATGAGCAGTTCTTC. It yields the protein CASSSRGGNEQFF.

The chain has TRBV6-1 and TRBJ2-7, with 10 nucleotides matching TRBD1. With V trimmed by 4 bases and J by 3 bases, 6 bases remained unmatched. The CDR3 sequence is 15 residues long. Germline V gives CDR1 MNHNS, CDR2 SASEGT. The chain's CDR3 is CASSGQGARYYEQYF. DNA for the CDR3: TGTGCCAGCAGTGGACAGGGGGCAAGGTACTACGAGCAGTACTTC.

The chain joins TRBV2 to TRBJ2-3; D is uncertain. The CDR3 is made up of 13 amino acids. Germline CDR1 reads SNHLY; CDR2 reads FYNNEI. Trimming removed 6 bases from V and 2 bases from J, with 9 bases in between. Here the CDR3 DNA reads TGTGCCAGCAGCGATGCGTTCACAGATACGCAGTATTTT. Translated, it gives CASSDAFTDTQYF. Full variable domain (outside the CDR3, taken from reference TRBV2 and TRBJ2-3): EPEVTQTPSHQVTQMGQEVILRCVPISNHLYFYWYRQILGQKVEFLVSFYNNEISEKSEIFDDQFSVERPDGSNFTLKIRSTKLEDSAMYFCASSDAFTDTQYFGPGTRLTVL.

The V gene is TRBV4-1, the J gene TRBJ1-5; perhaps TRBD1 as D (5 bases). Germline V CDR1 and CDR2: MGHRA, YSYEKL. This CDR3 spans 14 amino acids. V lost 4 bases and J 0 bases, leaving 7 bases between the germline ends. CDR3 nucleotide sequence: TGCGCCAGCAGCCGGCAGGGTAGCAATCAGCCCCAGCATTTT. Protein sequence: CASSRQGSNQPQHF.

The genes are TRBV28 and TRBJ2-1; D is perhaps TRBD2 (6 bases). Germline V gives CDR1 MDHEN, CDR2 SYDVKM. V lost 7 bases and J lost 0, with 19 bases in between. This CDR3 has 17 amino acids. The CDR3 here is CASTSPPGVSSYNEQFF. DNA for the CDR3: TGTGCCAGCACCTCACCCCCGGGGGTCAGCTCCTACAATGAGCAGTTCTTC.

The chain recombines TRBV6-6 with TRBJ2-7, with TRBD2 as a possible D gene (5 bases). Germline values: CDR1 MNHNY, CDR2 SVGAGI (reference sequence). This CDR3 contains 15 residues. Trimming removed 6 bases at V and 2 bases at J, with 17 bases between. CDR3 sequence reads: CASRPVGLPAYEQYF. DNA of the CDR3: TGTGCCAGCAGGCCGGTAGGACTCCCCGCCTACGAGCAGTACTTC.

The J gene is TRBJ2-1, the V gene TRBV28, with D possibly TRBD2 on 6 matching bases. V lost 4 bases, J lost 15 bases, and 25 bases lay in between. The CDR3 consists of 15 residues. CDR1 and CDR2 from the germline V gene are MDHEN and SYDVKM. CDR3 in DNA: TGTGCCAGCAGTTCTATCACGACCCGCGGGGAACCCGCGTTCTTC. Protein product: CASSSITTRGEPAFF.